A single sample gave rise to the 25 T cell receptor beta chains below, sequenced in a study of molecular identifiers for immune sequencing clone quantification. Each CDR3 protein gets one entry after TCRdb re-called the PCR reads with MiXCR. The table records 90,000 to 120,000 distinct CDR3 sequences, 36% of them present only once. The sample comprised naive CD8+ T cells from blood, with Jurkat cell RNA spiked in. Subset here: FACS-sorted CD8+CD4-CCR7+CD45RA+ naive T cells. Receptors originate from a human donor in good health. Some libraries in this study had Jurkat cell RNA spiked in.

Points on this clonotype: It may be a read error: a sequence one base away is much more abundant. The rearrangement joins TRBV20-1 to TRBJ2-3, with D tentatively TRBD1 (5 bases). V dropped 3 bases and J dropped 8 bases, with 9 bases sitting between them. This CDR3 is 11 amino acids long. Germline V lookup: CDR1 DFQATT, CDR2 SNEGSKA (reference sequence). The CDR3 sequence is CSASRVGTQYF. As DNA, the CDR3 is TGCAGTGCTAGCAGGGTTGGTACGCAGTATTTT.

With respect to this clonotype: A much bigger clone sits one base away, suggesting this may be a read error. The chain employs TRBV25-1 and TRBJ2-5; no clear D. Trimming took 2 bases from V and 2 from J, leaving 12 bases between them. Germline values: CDR1 MGHDK, CDR2 SYGVNS. The CDR3 is 15 residues long. As DNA, the CDR3 is TGTGCCAGCAGTGAACATCGCGGAAGACAAGAGACCCAGTACTTC. This sequence encodes CASSEHRGRQETQYF.

J is TRBJ1-3 and V is TRBV12-3 or TRBV12-4; D remains unclear. V dropped 6 bases and J dropped 0 bases, with 15 bases sitting between them. The CDR3 extends over 16 amino acids. The CDR3 region is CASSRPPELSGNTIYF. CDR3 coding DNA: TGTGCCAGCAGCCGACCGCCGGAACTCTCTGGAAACACCATATATTTT.

This chain links TRBV28 with TRBJ1-5; D possibly corresponds to TRBD1 (5 bases). The CDR3 has 16 residues. Germline assignment: CDR1 MDHEN and CDR2 SYDVKM. Between the trimmed V and J ends, which lost 0 bases and 0 bases, there was a span of 9 bases. The CDR3 DNA sequence: TGTGCCAGCAGTTTATGGGGACCGTATAGCAATCAGCCCCAGCATTTT. Its translation: CASSLWGPYSNQPQHF.

Notes on this clonotype: This may arise from a read error, as a much more abundant clone is one base away. The chain is built from TRBV7-9 and TRBJ2-7; D remains unclear. The CDR3 is made up of 12 amino acids. Germline-derived CDR1 and CDR2 are SEHNR and FQNEAQ (reference sequence). The CDR3 nucleotides read TGTGCCGGCAGCTTAGAGTACTACGAGCAGTACTTC. This gives the protein CAGSLEYYEQYF. Variable domain in full (rest from reference TRBV7-9 and TRBJ2-7): DTGVSQNPRHKITKRGQNVTFRCDPISEHNRLYWYRQTLGQGPEFLTYFQNEAQLEKSRLLSDRFSAERPKGSFSTLEIQRTEQGDSAMYLCAGSLEYYEQYFGPGTRLTVT.

The chain's CDR3 is CASSLAASTGELFF. CDR3 sequence (DNA): TGTGCCAGCAGCTTGGCGGCCTCGACCGGGGAGCTGTTTTTT. This rearrangement joins TRBV5-8 to TRBJ2-2; D gene unclear. V lost 0 bases to trimming and J lost 5 bases, with 8 bases between them. Germline CDR1 is SGHTS and CDR2 is YDEGEE. This CDR3 region has 14 residues. The full variable domain, in which reference TRBV5-8 and TRBJ2-2 provide the parts outside the CDR3, is EAGVTQSPTHLIKTRGQQATLRCSPISGHTSVYWYQQALGLGLQFLLWYDEGEERNRGNFPPRFSGRQFPNYSSELNVNALELEDSALYLCASSLAASTGELFFGEGSRLTVL.

The chain uses TRBV9 and TRBJ2-3, with no clear D. The ends were cut back, 4 bases at V and 5 bases at J, with 11 bases in the middle. Looked up from germline, CDR1 is SGDLS and CDR2 is YYNGEE. The CDR3 loop spans 13 amino acids. The CDR3 loop reads CASSLPPGDTQYF. The CDR3 coding sequence is TGTGCCAGCAGCCTCCCTCCAGGAGATACGCAGTATTTT.

Only a few counts were recorded for this clonotype. The chain employs TRBV14 and TRBJ2-2, with no clear D. Germline CDR1 SGHDN, CDR2 FVKESK. The CDR3 length is 13 residues. The V end lost 1 base, the J end lost 6 bases, and 6 bases lay between the germline ends. This CDR3 is CASSQVRPGELFF. The CDR3 coding sequence is TGTGCCAGCAGCCAAGTCAGACCCGGGGAGCTGTTTTTT.

This clonotype was seen just once. A much larger clone differs by one base, so this may be a read error. CDR3 DNA sequence: TGTGCCAGCTGTCCGGGACATCCCTACGAGCAGTACTTC. This gives the protein CASCPGHPYEQYF. The chain joins TRBV5-6 to TRBJ2-7, with D possibly TRBD1 on 6 matching bases. The CDR3 extends over 13 amino acids. Trimming left V 7 bases short and J 2 bases short, with 13 bases between. Germline V lookup: CDR1 SGHDT, CDR2 YYEEEE.

A remark on this clonotype: Lacking the conserved final phenylalanine or tryptophan, this CDR3 likely reflects a read error. The chain couples TRBV27 to TRBJ2-5; D may match TRBD1 or TRBD2 (6 bases each). This CDR3 contains 13 residues. The germline CDR1 and CDR2 sequences are MNHEY and SMNVEV (reference sequence). V was clipped by 7 bases and J by 5 bases, with 14 bases between them. In DNA form, the CDR3 reads TGTGCCAGCAAGCCCCAAGGGGGGGAGACCCAGTACTAC. Translated: CASKPQGGETQYY.

This clonotype turned up a few times. CDR3 nucleotide sequence: TGCGCCAGCAGCCAAGATTCGGAAGGGGTAACCGGGGAGCTGTTTTTT. It yields the protein CASSQDSEGVTGELFF. The chain carries TRBV4-3 and TRBJ2-2; D is perhaps TRBD1 (5 bases). CDR3 size: 16 residues. CDR1 LGHNA and CDR2 YSLEER come from the germline V gene. V dropped 0 bases and J dropped 5 bases, with 13 bases sitting between them.

Note on this clonotype: This sequence may be a read error, since a much larger clone differs from it by one base. CDR3 protein: CGASRLAGDEQYF. The CDR3 DNA reads TGCGGTGCTAGTAGGCTAGCGGGAGACGAGCAGTACTTC. The rearrangement uses TRBV20-1 and TRBJ2-7; TRBD2 agrees at 10 bases. Per the germline V gene, CDR1 is DFQATT and CDR2 is SNEGSKA (reference sequence). The CDR3 has 13 amino acids.

This chain connects TRBV18 to TRBJ2-1; 16 positions match TRBD2. The V segment lost 5 bases and the J segment 2 bases; nucleotides outside the gene matches: 6. Germline V gives CDR1 KGHSH, CDR2 LQKENI. The CDR3 runs to 18 residues. The DNA for the CDR3 is TGTGCCAGCTCATCTGGGACTAGCGGGAGGGCCCCCTACAATGAGCAGTTCTTC. Residues: CASSSGTSGRAPYNEQFF.

This clonotype was picked up many times. This chain uses TRBV6-6 with TRBJ1-2; maybe TRBD1 (6 bases). V was clipped by 7 bases and J by 1 base, with 10 bases between them. In germline, CDR1 is MNHNY, CDR2 SVGAGI (reference sequence). The CDR3 is made up of 13 amino acids. The CDR3 DNA is TGTGCCAGCACGACAGGACTTAACTATGGCTACACCTTC. Amino acid sequence: CASTTGLNYGYTF.

This clonotype turned up a few times. The rearrangement uses TRBV27 and TRBJ2-4; 7 bases agree with TRBD1. The trim removed 3 bases at V and 2 bases at J, leaving 7 bases unmatched. CDR1 and CDR2 (germline): MNHEY, SMNVEV (reference sequence). The CDR3 is 16 amino acids. The CDR3 DNA reads TGTGCCAGCAGTTTTGAAGGGGGCGCGACCAAAAACATTCAGTACTTC. Residues: CASSFEGGATKNIQYF.

The J gene is TRBJ2-2, the V gene TRBV27; 7 nucleotides agree with TRBD2. The CDR3 is 20 residues long. The germline V gene has CDR1 MNHEY and CDR2 SMNVEV (reference sequence). The V segment lost 6 bases and the J segment 6 bases; nucleotides outside the gene matches: 25. CDR3: CASSYQIGVRGGPVSGELFF. Here the CDR3 DNA reads TGTGCCAGCAGCTACCAAATAGGCGTGCGGGGAGGGCCCGTGTCCGGGGAGCTGTTTTTT.

A remark on this clonotype: This may stem from a read error, because a much larger clone lies one nucleotide away. The chain carries TRBV9 and TRBJ2-2; D is perhaps TRBD1 (5 bases). Deletions cut 4 bases from V and 6 bases from J, with 13 bases between. From germline, CDR1 is SGDLS and CDR2 YYNGEE. CDR3 length: 14 amino acids. Here the CDR3 reads CASSPVGRAGELFF. The DNA of the CDR3 is TGTGCCAGCAGCCCGGTTGGCAGGGCCGGGGAGCTGTTTTTT. Supplemented by reference TRBV9 and TRBJ2-2, the full variable domain reads DSGVTQTPKHLITATGQRVTLRCSPRSGDLSVYWYQQSLDQGLQFLIQYYNGEERAKGNILERFSAQQFPDLHSELNLSSLELGDSALYFCASSPVGRAGELFFGEGSRLTVL.

The V gene is TRBV5-1, the J gene TRBJ2-7; 9 bases fit TRBD1. The CDR3 sequence is 17 residues long. V lost 3 bases to trimming and J lost 0 bases; unmatched junction nucleotides: 10. Germline lookup yields CDR1 SGHRS and CDR2 YFSETQ. The CDR3 loop reads CASSWASGQGSSYEQYF. In DNA, the CDR3 is TGCGCCAGCAGCTGGGCCTCCGGACAGGGGTCCTCCTACGAGCAGTACTTC.

The chain is built from TRBV13 and TRBJ2-7; D could derive from TRBD1 or TRBD2 (5 bases each). Deletions cut 5 bases from V and 3 bases from J, with 14 bases between. Germline V lookup: CDR1 PRHDT, CDR2 FYEKMQ (reference sequence). The CDR3 is 14 amino acids. CDR3 loop: CASSAPGPDYEQYF. CDR3 nucleotide sequence: TGTGCCAGCAGCGCCCCGGGACCTGACTACGAGCAGTACTTC.

This chain joins TRBV7-6 and TRBJ1-4; no reliable D call. The length of the CDR3 is 16 residues. Germline CDR1 reads SGHVS; CDR2 reads FNYEAQ. Trimming left V 2 bases short and J 8 bases short, with 18 bases between. Here the CDR3 reads CASSLTRVRGYEKLFF. The CDR3 DNA sequence: TGTGCCAGCAGCTTAACCCGAGTTCGAGGCTACGAAAAACTGTTTTTT.

Only a few counts were recorded for this clonotype. The chain has TRBV5-1 and TRBJ2-1, with D hard to call. V was pared by 2 bases and J by 6 bases, with 6 bases between. The germline gives CDR1 SGHRS, CDR2 YFSETQ. The CDR3 runs 12 residues. CDR3 in amino acids: CASSLSPNEQFF. CDR3 nucleotide sequence: TGCGCCAGCAGCTTATCCCCCAATGAGCAGTTCTTC.

This sequence joins TRBV4-2 and TRBJ2-6; unclear D gene. Trimming shortened V by 0 bases and J by 2 bases, and 5 bases separated the two germline ends. The CDR3 consists of 15 residues. The germline V gene has CDR1 LGHNA and CDR2 YNFKEQ. The DNA of the CDR3 is TGTGCCAGCAGCCAAGAGAATGCTGGGGCCAACGTCCTGACTTTC. This translates into CASSQENAGANVLTF.

This clonotype was observed a few times. The genes are TRBV9 and TRBJ2-2; D is unclear. V was pared by 2 bases and J by 1 base, with 9 bases between. CDR1 SGDLS and CDR2 YYNGEE come from the germline V gene. The CDR3 is 15 amino acids. In DNA, the CDR3 is TGTGCCAGCAGCGTCGGCTGGAAGAACACCGGGGAGCTGTTTTTT. It codes for CASSVGWKNTGELFF.

This clonotype was recorded a few times. J is TRBJ2-3 and V is TRBV24-1; D is perhaps TRBD2 (7 bases). The CDR3 is 15 residues long. Trimming removed 4 bases from V and 0 bases from J, with 10 bases in between. Germline loops: CDR1 KGHDR, CDR2 SFDVKD. The CDR3 region is CATSEGGASTDTQYF. CDR3 DNA sequence: TGTGCCACCAGTGAGGGGGGGGCGAGCACAGATACGCAGTATTTT.

J is TRBJ1-4 and V is TRBV28; D uncertain. The CDR3 spans 17 residues. V was trimmed by 4 bases and J by 3 bases, leaving 18 bases between them. Germline CDR1 is MDHEN and CDR2 is SYDVKM. In nucleotides, the CDR3 is TGTGCCAGCAGTTCCCCCTGGAGAGACGGATCTAATGAAAAACTGTTTTTT. It encodes CASSSPWRDGSNEKLFF.